The 4 T cell receptor beta chains listed next were all sequenced from one sample in a study of regulatory T cells in long-lasting Graves disease. Time point denoted: newly diagnosed GD, antithyroid drugs for less than 3 months. RNA isolated from PBMCs was used to make the TCR library. For TCR beta, libraries came from iRepertoire HTBI primers and Arm-PCR of CDR3 regions. TCRdb used MiXCR to reprocess the multiplex PCR reads, holding one entry per CDR3 protein. The sample yields some 220,000 distinct CDR3 sequences, around 19% seen once. These same records also appear under a second study, on T cells in Graves' hyperthyroidism and ophthalmopathy.

The sequencing used peripheral blood mononuclear cells (PBMCs), collected at new diagnosis, from a patient treated with antithyroid drugs. These receptors came from a woman aged 25 to 45 with Graves disease.

This clonotype was recorded at least ten times. This sequence joins TRBV6-1 and TRBJ2-2, with D possibly TRBD1 on 6 matching bases. The CDR3 spans 16 residues. Germline CDR1 is MNHNS and CDR2 is SASEGT. V was trimmed by 6 bases and J by 6 bases, leaving 20 bases between them. CDR3 sequence reads: CASRDRTEGPAGELFF. The CDR3 DNA reads TGTGCCAGCAGAGACCGGACAGAGGGACCTGCCGGGGAGCTGTTTTTT.

This clonotype has a count of ten or more. The V gene is TRBV28, the J gene TRBJ1-1; the match to TRBD1 covers 7 bases. The V gene end was trimmed by 2 bases and the J gene end by 7 bases; junction bases not matched to a gene: 10. Germline assignment: CDR1 MDHEN and CDR2 SYDVKM. The CDR3 totals 15 residues. The CDR3 region is CASSLTAGGTSEAFF. CDR3 DNA sequence: TGTGCCAGCAGTTTAACTGCAGGGGGAACAAGTGAAGCTTTCTTT.

This chain joins TRBV20-1 and TRBJ2-7; D is unclear. This CDR3 has 13 amino acids. CDR1 and CDR2 from the germline V gene are DFQATT and SNEGSKA (reference sequence). Trimming removed 1 base at V and 1 base at J, with 8 bases between. CDR3 amino acids: CSARVGKSYEQYF. Here the CDR3 DNA reads TGCAGTGCTAGAGTGGGGAAGTCCTACGAGCAGTACTTC.

This clonotype came up many times. V usage is TRBV7-9 and J usage is TRBJ2-3, with 7 bases aligning to TRBD2. The germline CDR1 and CDR2 sequences are SEHNR and FQNEAQ (reference sequence). V shed 2 bases and J 2 bases; nucleotides not matched to a gene: 13. This CDR3 comprises 18 residues. The CDR3 bases are TGTGCCAGCAGCTTATATAGGTCCCTCCGGGAGGCCACAGATACGCAGTATTTT. Translated, it gives CASSLYRSLREATDTQYF.